This passage covers 26 T cell receptor beta chains from one sample sequenced in a study of cytomegalovirus exposure and HLA in healthy donors. Both 60 Vbeta primers and 13 Jbeta primers went into the PCR. Repertoires were generated with immunoSEQ multiplex PCR, while TCRdb's copy carries only in-frame clones and drops some. The sample gives 150,000 to 200,000 clones, about four fifths of which show up once; around 1.6% is in the top ten. Sequenced: PBMCs. The source is a woman in her fifties or sixties in good health and CMV-seronegative.

The CDR3 DNA reads as TGTGCCAGCAGTGTGGGACAGTCCACTGAAGCTTTCTTT. It is translated as CASSVGQSTEAFF. The V call is TRBV2, the J call TRBJ1-1; 7 nucleotides line up with TRBD1. Per germline, CDR1 SNHLY and CDR2 FYNNEI. This CDR3 region has 13 residues. With 4 bases clipped from V and 4 bases from J, the junction kept 3 bases outside the gene matches.

This clone was seen a few times. The chain joins TRBV28 to TRBJ1-2, with D perhaps matching TRBD1 (5 bases). The CDR3 is 14 residues long. V was clipped by 4 bases and J by 5 bases, with 14 bases between them. Per germline, CDR1 MDHEN and CDR2 SYDVKM. DNA for the CDR3: TGTGCCAGCAGTTATCGGGACTCAGGATATGGCTACACCTTC. Translation: CASSYRDSGYGYTF.

V is TRBV2 and J is TRBJ2-7; 9 positions match TRBD1. The V gene end was trimmed by 5 bases and the J gene end by 6 bases; junction bases not matched to a gene: 2. Germline V gene data show CDR1 as SNHLY and CDR2 as FYNNEI. CDR3 length: 12 residues. Written as DNA, the CDR3 is TGTGCCAGCAGTCCGACAGGGGGCGAGCAGTACTTC. Amino acids: CASSPTGGEQYF.

CDR3 protein: CASSFTGDEAFF. The CDR3 bases are TGCGCCAGCAGCTTTACAGGGGATGAAGCTTTCTTT. The gene calls are TRBV5-1 and TRBJ1-1; 7 bases match TRBD1. The ends lost 2 bases at V and 7 bases at J; junction bases unmatched: 2. The CDR3 length is 12 residues. Germline CDR1 is SGHRS and CDR2 is YFSETQ.

The J gene is TRBJ2-7, the V gene TRBV6-1; TRBD1 agrees at 7 bases. CDR3 length: 14 amino acids. V lost 6 bases, J lost 0 bases, and 5 bases stayed unmatched. CDR1 is MNHNS and CDR2 is SASEGT in the germline V gene. Written as DNA, the CDR3 is TGTGCCAGCAGCAGGACAGGAGTCTCCTACGAGCAGTACTTC. Translated: CASSRTGVSYEQYF.

V usage is TRBV5-1 and J usage is TRBJ2-7; D might be TRBD1 (5 bases). The CDR3 covers 13 residues. Trimming shortened V by 4 bases and J by 1 base, and 9 bases separated the two germline ends. Germline CDR1 SGHRS, CDR2 YFSETQ. CDR3 nucleotides: TGCGCCAGCAGCCCGACAGAATCCTACGAGCAGTACTTC. It is translated as CASSPTESYEQYF.

A few counts support this clone. The V gene is TRBV5-5, the J gene TRBJ2-2; 9 positions match TRBD2. J was trimmed by 4 bases and V by 1 base; bases with no gene match: 5. The CDR3 contains 16 residues. Germline CDR1 and CDR2: SGHKS and YYEKEE (reference sequence). For the CDR3, the DNA is TGTGCCAGCAGCTTGCAAACTAGCGGGTCCACCGGGGAGCTGTTTTTT. It is translated as CASSLQTSGSTGELFF.

Only one count was recorded for this clone. The chain employs TRBV7-9 and TRBJ2-3, with D uncertain. The germline V and J ends were trimmed by 2 bases and 2 bases, with 8 bases remaining between them. The CDR3 spans 14 residues. Germline lookup yields CDR1 SEHNR and CDR2 FQNEAQ (reference sequence). CDR3 nucleotides: TGTGCCAGCAGCTTAAGCAGGTCCACAGATACGCAGTATTTT. It codes for CASSLSRSTDTQYF.

The CDR3 spells CSVEGRGGAGGPPEEQYF. CDR3 in DNA: TGCAGCGTTGAGGGTAGGGGGGGAGCGGGAGGTCCCCCTGAAGAGCAGTACTTC. This chain connects TRBV29-1 to TRBJ2-5, with 9 positions matching TRBD2. Per germline, CDR1 SQVTM and CDR2 ANQGSEA. V lost 3 bases to trimming and J lost 11 bases; unmatched junction nucleotides: 25. CDR3 length: 18 amino acids.

This clone was seen a single time. The chain recombines TRBV11-2 with TRBJ1-6; 7 bases are shared with TRBD1. The germline gives CDR1 SGHAT, CDR2 FQNNGV. The CDR3 loop spans 19 amino acids. V lost 0 bases, J lost 0 bases, and 8 bases stayed unmatched. The DNA for the CDR3 is TGTGCCAGCAGCTTAGATCGAGGGACAGAGAGCTCCTATAATTCACCCCTCCACTTT. As protein: CASSLDRGTESSYNSPLHF. Filled out from reference TRBV11-2 and TRBJ1-6, the complete variable domain reads EAGVAQSPRYKIIEKRQSVAFWCNPISGHATLYWYQQILGQGPKLLIQFQNNGVVDDSQLPKDRFSAERLKGVDSTLKIQPAKLEDSAVYLCASSLDRGTESSYNSPLHFGNGTRLTVT.

The gene calls are TRBV2 and TRBJ2-2; 8 bases map to TRBD1. V was pared by 6 bases and J by 7 bases, with 10 bases of the junction left unmatched. CDR3 length: 15 amino acids. Germline CDR1 is SNHLY and CDR2 is FYNNEI. CDR3 sequence (DNA): TGTGCCAGCAGAGGCTGGACAGGGAGTATCGGGGAGCTGTTTTTT. Its translation is CASRGWTGSIGELFF.

V and J are TRBV29-1 and TRBJ2-3; 8 nucleotides agree with TRBD1. The CDR3 is 13 residues long. Germline V CDR1 and CDR2: SQVTM, ANQGSEA. The J segment lost 1 base and the V segment lost 7 bases, leaving 4 bases of the junction unmatched. The CDR3 sequence is CSGRGLGTDTQYF. CDR3 sequence (DNA): TGCAGCGGCAGGGGGCTCGGCACAGATACGCAGTATTTT.

The chain recombines TRBV18 with TRBJ2-1; TRBD2 agrees at 11 bases. Unmatched junction bases numbered 0, after V lost 2 bases and J lost 3 bases. The CDR3 consists of 15 residues. Germline values: CDR1 KGHSH, CDR2 LQKENI. CDR3 sequence: CASSPGTSGYNEQFF. The CDR3, as DNA: TGTGCCAGCTCACCAGGGACTAGCGGCTACAATGAGCAGTTCTTC.

This chain connects TRBV28 to TRBJ2-5, with a weak D call TRBD1 (5 bases). The germline V gene encodes CDR1 MDHEN and CDR2 SYDVKM. CDR3 size: 15 residues. The ends were cut back, 6 bases at V and 3 bases at J, with 17 bases in the middle. CDR3 amino acids: CASRTELDGKETQYF. Here the CDR3 DNA reads TGTGCCAGCAGGACAGAACTGGACGGTAAAGAGACCCAGTACTTC.

The chain is built from TRBV5-4 and TRBJ1-2, with 9 bases fitting TRBD1. The junction had 4 bases not matched to a gene; V was cut back by 5 bases and J by 2 bases. The CDR3 spans 14 residues. Germline CDR1 is SGHNT and CDR2 is YYREEE (reference sequence). The CDR3 DNA reads as TGTGCCAGCAGTGGGGGACAGGGCAACTATGGCTACACCTTC. This gives the protein CASSGGQGNYGYTF.

There are a few counts of this clone. This chain links TRBV7-2 with TRBJ2-7, with 7 nucleotides matching TRBD1. The CDR3 totals 13 residues. Germline V gene sequence: CDR1 SGHTA, CDR2 FQGNSA. With 4 bases clipped from V and 5 bases from J, the junction kept 5 bases outside the gene matches. The CDR3 region has the DNA TGTGCCAGCAGCTACAAAACAGGGGACGAGCAGTACTTC. Its protein is CASSYKTGDEQYF.

This sequence joins TRBV9 and TRBJ2-7, with D tentatively TRBD2 (6 bases). CDR1 and CDR2 from the germline V gene are SGDLS and YYNGEE. The ends were cut back, 3 bases at V and 4 bases at J, with 17 bases in the middle. The CDR3 totals 15 residues. The CDR3 nucleotides read TGTGCCAGCAGCGACTTAGGGGAGGACCTTTACGAGCAGTACTTC. The encoded protein is CASSDLGEDLYEQYF.

The chain joins TRBV2 to TRBJ2-5; D uncertain. Gene TRBJ2-7 matches the end of the DNA better, so the J call may be wrong. CDR3 length: 10 residues. From germline, CDR1 is SNHLY and CDR2 FYNNEI. The CDR3 here is CASSDYEQYF. The CDR3 nucleotides read TGTGCCAGCAGTGATTACGAGCAGTACTTC.

The CDR3 region is CASSFVGDITNEQFF. The CDR3 coding sequence is TGTGCCAGCAGTTTCGTGGGGGACATTACCAATGAGCAGTTCTTC. The V gene is TRBV27, the J gene TRBJ2-1, with D perhaps TRBD1 (6 bases). Per the germline V gene, CDR1 is MNHEY and CDR2 is SMNVEV (reference sequence). Trimming left V 3 bases short and J 6 bases short, with 15 bases between. This CDR3 region has 15 residues.

This chain connects TRBV29-1 to TRBJ2-2, with TRBD1 identical over 7 bases. The CDR3 is 17 residues long. The trim removed 7 bases at V and 2 bases at J, leaving 16 bases unmatched. Germline CDR1 reads SQVTM; CDR2 reads ANQGSEA. The CDR3 coding sequence is TGCAGCGCTAGACCCGGTTCCGGGACAGCTAACACCGGGGAGCTGTTTTTT. This codes for CSARPGSGTANTGELFF.

The chain has TRBV7-9 and TRBJ2-7; the D is unclear. From germline, CDR1 is SEHNR and CDR2 FQNEAQ (reference sequence). The CDR3 runs to 13 residues. V lost 5 bases and J lost 3, with 11 bases in between. CDR3 bases: TGTGCCAGCAGCACTAAAGGCTACTACGAGCAGTACTTC. It encodes CASSTKGYYEQYF.

This chain joins TRBV12-5 and TRBJ1-2, with TRBD1 matching over 7 bases. The CDR3 is made up of 13 amino acids. Trimming removed 2 bases from V and 8 bases from J; junction bases left unmatched: 5. Germline lookup yields CDR1 LGHNT and CDR2 FRNRAP. The CDR3 protein is CASGLRAGGGYTF. The CDR3 coding sequence is TGTGCTAGTGGTTTGAGGGCAGGGGGGGGCTACACCTTC.

The chain employs TRBV10-3 and TRBJ1-6; D not resolved. Germline V gene sequence: CDR1 ENHRY, CDR2 SYGVKD. Trimming cost V 3 bases and J 7 bases, with 13 bases left between them. The CDR3 is 15 amino acids. CDR3 protein: CAISDSRVPNSPLHF. CDR3 nucleotide sequence: TGTGCCATCAGTGATTCCCGAGTGCCCAATTCACCCCTCCACTTT.

The gene calls are TRBV29-1 and TRBJ2-1; TRBD1 agrees at 8 bases. CDR3 length equals 14 residues. Germline CDR1 reads SQVTM; CDR2 reads ANQGSEA. The V and J ends lost 7 bases and 1 base, in that order; junction bases with no gene match: 6. CDR3 in DNA: TGCAGCGCTAGGCAGGGGGCTTCCTACAATGAGCAGTTCTTC. The encoded protein is CSARQGASYNEQFF.

In regard to this clone: One junction end does not reproduce the germline sequence, and a read error may be involved. This sequence joins TRBV7-7 and TRBJ2-5, with D perhaps TRBD2 (7 bases). This CDR3 has 15 amino acids. CDR1 is SSHAT, CDR2 FNYEAQ, per germline (reference sequence). Here the CDR3 reads CASSPSRGGRETQYF. For the CDR3, the DNA is TGTGCTAGCAGCCCTAGTAGGGGGGGAAGGGAGACCCAGTACTTC.

The chain combines TRBV18 with TRBJ1-1, with 8 bases identical to TRBD1. From germline, CDR1 is KGHSH and CDR2 LQKENI. The V gene end was trimmed by 6 bases and the J gene end by 0 bases; junction bases not matched to a gene: 6. The CDR3 extends over 15 amino acids. The CDR3 DNA reads TGTGCCAGCTCGCCGGGGACAGGTGTGAACACTGAAGCTTTCTTT. Residues: CASSPGTGVNTEAFF.